This T cell receptor (beta chain) was sequenced in a study of T-cell reconstitution after alpha-beta-depleted transplantation in children. Study-wide results and limits: Several hundred expanded graft clones reportedly supplied alpha-beta T cells about two months after transplant. Day-60 TCRbeta diversity that was high in some patients was derived from surviving recipient T cells and thymic progenitors. Hyperexpanded clones declined; after one year, newly produced T cells mostly supplied diversity.

At least ten counts were recorded for this clonotype. The antigen is undetermined. The authors prepared the TCRbeta library with unique molecular identifiers. Each CDR3 protein is one row after TCRdb ran MiXCR on the PCR reads. The data hold approximately 250,000 distinct CDR3 sequences, with about 25% observed a single time. This clonotype originated in a girl aged 2-9 years with Fanconi anemia, due to receive a stem cell transplant. The specimen comprised PBMCs, sampled before TCRalphabeta/CD19-depleted stem cell transplant.

The CDR3 nucleotides read TGTGCCAGCAACAAGACAGGGCCCGGGGAGCTGTTTTTT. This translates into CASNKTGPGELFF. This rearrangement joins TRBV12-3 or TRBV12-4 to TRBJ2-2; the match to TRBD1 covers 7 bases. The V gene end was trimmed by 7 bases and the J gene end by 6 bases; junction bases not matched to a gene: 5. The CDR3 totals 13 residues.